The text below deals with one T cell receptor beta chain. Assay: immunoSEQ multiplex PCR; the TCRdb copy retains only in-frame clones and omits some. The sample records about 230,000 clones, about 85% being singletons. This CDR3 contains 15 residues. Germline V gene lookup returns CDR1 SGHRS and CDR2 YFSETQ. V was pared by 2 bases and J by 2 bases, with 5 bases of the junction left unmatched. These data come from a study of blood T cell repertoires in COVID-19. At the level of the study: There were acute and convalescent COVID-19 samples, and they came from the United States, Italy and Spain.

This receptor was identified in a woman over 75 with acute or convalescent COVID-19. The chain carries TRBV5-1 and TRBJ2-7, with 9 bases identical to TRBD2. Sequenced sample: peripheral blood. DNA for the CDR3: TGCGCCAGCAGCTTTGATGCGGGAGGGCCCTACGAGCAGTACTTC. Its translation is CASSFDAGGPYEQYF.